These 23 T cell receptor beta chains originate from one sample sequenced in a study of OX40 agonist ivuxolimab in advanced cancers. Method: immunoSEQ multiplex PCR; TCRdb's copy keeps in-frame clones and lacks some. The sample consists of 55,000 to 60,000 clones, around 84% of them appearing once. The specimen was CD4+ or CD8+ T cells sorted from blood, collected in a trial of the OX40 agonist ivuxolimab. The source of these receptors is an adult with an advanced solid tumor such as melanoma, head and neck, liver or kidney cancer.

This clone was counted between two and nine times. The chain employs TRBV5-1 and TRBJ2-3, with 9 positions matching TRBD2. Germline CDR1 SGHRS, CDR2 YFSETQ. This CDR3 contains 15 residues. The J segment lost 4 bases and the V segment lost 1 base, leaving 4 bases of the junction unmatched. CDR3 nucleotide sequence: TGCGCCAGCAGCTTGACGGCGGGGGGGCCAGATACGCAGTATTTT. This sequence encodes CASSLTAGGPDTQYF.

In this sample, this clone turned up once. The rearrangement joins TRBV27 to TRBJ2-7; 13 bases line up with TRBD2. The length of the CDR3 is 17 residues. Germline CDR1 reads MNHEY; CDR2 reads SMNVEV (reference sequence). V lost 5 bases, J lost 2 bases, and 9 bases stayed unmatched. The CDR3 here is CASSRRTSGSLTYEQYF. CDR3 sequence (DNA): TGTGCCAGCAGTCGCCGGACTAGCGGGAGCCTCACCTACGAGCAGTACTTC.

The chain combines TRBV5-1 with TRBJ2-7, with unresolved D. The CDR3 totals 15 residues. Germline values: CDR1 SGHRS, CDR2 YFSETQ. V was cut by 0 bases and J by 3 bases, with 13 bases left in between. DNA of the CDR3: TGCGCCAGCAGCTTGGTGGAGAGTTTCGTCTACGAGCAGTACTTC. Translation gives CASSLVESFVYEQYF.

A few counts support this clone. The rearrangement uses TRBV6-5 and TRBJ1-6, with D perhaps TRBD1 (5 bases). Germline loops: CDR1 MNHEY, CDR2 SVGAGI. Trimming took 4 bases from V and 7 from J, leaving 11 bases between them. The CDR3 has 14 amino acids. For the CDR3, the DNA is TGTGCCAGCAGTTGGGGGACGCGGAATTCACCCCTCCACTTT. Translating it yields CASSWGTRNSPLHF.

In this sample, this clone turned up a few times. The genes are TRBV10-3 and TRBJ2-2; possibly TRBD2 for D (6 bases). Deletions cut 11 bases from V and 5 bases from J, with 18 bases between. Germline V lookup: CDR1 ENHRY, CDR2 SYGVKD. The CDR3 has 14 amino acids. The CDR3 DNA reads TGTGCCGCGGGACGGATAGCGGAAACCGGGGAGCTGTTTTTT. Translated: CAAGRIAETGELFF.

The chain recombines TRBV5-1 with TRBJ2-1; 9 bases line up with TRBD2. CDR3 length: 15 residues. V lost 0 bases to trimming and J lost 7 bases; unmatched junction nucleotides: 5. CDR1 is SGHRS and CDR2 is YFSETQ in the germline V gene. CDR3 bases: TGCGCCAGCAGCTTGGGTAGCGGGAGTGTTAATGAGCAGTTCTTC. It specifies CASSLGSGSVNEQFF.

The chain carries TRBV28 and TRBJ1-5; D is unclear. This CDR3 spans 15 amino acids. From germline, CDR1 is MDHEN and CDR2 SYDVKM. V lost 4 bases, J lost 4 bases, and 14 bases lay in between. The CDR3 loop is CASSSVQPLNQPQHF. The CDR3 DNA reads TGTGCCAGCAGTTCGGTCCAGCCACTAAATCAGCCCCAGCATTTT.

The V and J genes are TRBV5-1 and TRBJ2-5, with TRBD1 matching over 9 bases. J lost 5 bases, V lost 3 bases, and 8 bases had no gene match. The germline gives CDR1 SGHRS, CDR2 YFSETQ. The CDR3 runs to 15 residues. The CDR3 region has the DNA TGCGCCAGCAGCTCCGCGGGACAGGGTGGGGAGACCCAGTACTTC. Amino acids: CASSSAGQGGETQYF.

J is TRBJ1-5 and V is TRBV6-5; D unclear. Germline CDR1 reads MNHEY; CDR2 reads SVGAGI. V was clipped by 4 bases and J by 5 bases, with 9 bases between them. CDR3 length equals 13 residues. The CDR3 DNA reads TGTGCCAGCAGTTCGGGGATAGATCAGCCCCAGCATTTT. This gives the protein CASSSGIDQPQHF.

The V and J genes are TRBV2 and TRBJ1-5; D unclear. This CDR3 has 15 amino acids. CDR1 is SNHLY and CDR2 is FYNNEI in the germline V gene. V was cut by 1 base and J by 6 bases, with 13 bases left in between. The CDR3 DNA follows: TGTGCCAGCAGTGAAGGGGCGGCTAATGGTCAGCCCCAGCATTTT. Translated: CASSEGAANGQPQHF. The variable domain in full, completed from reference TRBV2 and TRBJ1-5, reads EPEVTQTPSHQVTQMGQEVILRCVPISNHLYFYWYRQILGQKVEFLVSFYNNEISEKSEIFDDQFSVERPDGSNFTLKIRSTKLEDSAMYFCASSEGAANGQPQHFGDGTRLSIL.

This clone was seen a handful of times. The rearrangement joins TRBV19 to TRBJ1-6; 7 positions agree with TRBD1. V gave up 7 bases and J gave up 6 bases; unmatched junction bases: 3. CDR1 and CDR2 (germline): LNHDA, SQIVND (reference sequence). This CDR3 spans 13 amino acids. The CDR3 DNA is TGTGCCAGTATCCGGGACAGTAATTCACCCCTCCACTTT. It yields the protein CASIRDSNSPLHF.

The CDR3 nucleotides are TGTGCCAGCAGTTACCGGGACAACTACGAGCAGTACTTC. Amino acids: CASSYRDNYEQYF. The rearrangement links TRBV6-5 to TRBJ2-7; maybe TRBD1 (6 bases). Germline CDR1 and CDR2: MNHEY and SVGAGI. The CDR3 is 13 amino acids. V was shortened by 2 bases and J by 3 bases, with 8 bases between the two germline ends.

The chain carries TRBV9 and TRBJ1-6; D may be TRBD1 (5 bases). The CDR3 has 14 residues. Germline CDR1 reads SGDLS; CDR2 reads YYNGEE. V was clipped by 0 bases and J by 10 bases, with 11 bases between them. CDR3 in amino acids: CASSVDVRESPLHF. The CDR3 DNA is TGTGCCAGCAGCGTAGATGTCAGGGAGTCACCCCTCCACTTT.

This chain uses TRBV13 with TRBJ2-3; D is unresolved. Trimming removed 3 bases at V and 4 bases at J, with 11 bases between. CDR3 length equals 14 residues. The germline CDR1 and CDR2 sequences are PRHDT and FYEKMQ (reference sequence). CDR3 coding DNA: TGTGCCAGCAGCTTCACAGTTTCGCCAGATACGCAGTATTTT. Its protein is CASSFTVSPDTQYF.

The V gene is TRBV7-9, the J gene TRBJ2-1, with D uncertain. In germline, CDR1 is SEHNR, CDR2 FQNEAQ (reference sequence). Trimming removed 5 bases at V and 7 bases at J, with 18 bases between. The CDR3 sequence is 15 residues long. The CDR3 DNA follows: TGTGCCAGCAGCCCCCCCTTGCGGCTTGGAAATGAGCAGTTCTTC. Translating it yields CASSPPLRLGNEQFF.

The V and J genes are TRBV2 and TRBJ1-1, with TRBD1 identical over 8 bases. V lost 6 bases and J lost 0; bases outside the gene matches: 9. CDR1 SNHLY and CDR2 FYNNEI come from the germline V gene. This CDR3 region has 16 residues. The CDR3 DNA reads TGTGCCAGCAGCGCGCAGGGACAGGCTCTGAACACTGAAGCTTTCTTT. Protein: CASSAQGQALNTEAFF.

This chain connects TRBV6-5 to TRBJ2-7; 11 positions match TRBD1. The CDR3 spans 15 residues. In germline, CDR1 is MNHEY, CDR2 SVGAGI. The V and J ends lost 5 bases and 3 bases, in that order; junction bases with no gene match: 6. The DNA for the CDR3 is TGTGCCAGCAGTCGGGCCGGGACAGGGGGCTACGAGCAGTACTTC. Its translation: CASSRAGTGGYEQYF.

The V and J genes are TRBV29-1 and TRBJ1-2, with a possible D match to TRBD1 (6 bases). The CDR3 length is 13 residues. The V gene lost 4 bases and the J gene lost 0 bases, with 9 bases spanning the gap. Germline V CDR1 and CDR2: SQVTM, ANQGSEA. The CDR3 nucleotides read TGCAGCGTTGTTGGGACATCTAACTATGGCTACACCTTC. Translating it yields CSVVGTSNYGYTF.

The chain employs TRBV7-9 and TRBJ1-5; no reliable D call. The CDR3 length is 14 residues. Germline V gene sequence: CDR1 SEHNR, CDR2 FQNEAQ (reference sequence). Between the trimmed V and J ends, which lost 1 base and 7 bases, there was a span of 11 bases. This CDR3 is CASSLDGVGQPQHF. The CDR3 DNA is TGTGCCAGCAGCTTAGACGGGGTAGGGCAGCCCCAGCATTTT.

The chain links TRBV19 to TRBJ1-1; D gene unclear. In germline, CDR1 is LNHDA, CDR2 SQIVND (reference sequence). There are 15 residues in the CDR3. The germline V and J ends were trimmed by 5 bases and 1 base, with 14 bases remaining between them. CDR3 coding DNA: TGTGCCAGTAGTGCCCGAGGACGGGAGAACACTGAAGCTTTCTTT. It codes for CASSARGRENTEAFF. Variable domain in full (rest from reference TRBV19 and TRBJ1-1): DGGITQSPKYLFRKEGQNVTLSCEQNLNHDAMYWYRQDPGQGLRLIYYSQIVNDFQKGDIAEGYSVSREKKESFPLTVTSAQKNPTAFYLCASSARGRENTEAFFGQGTRLTVV.

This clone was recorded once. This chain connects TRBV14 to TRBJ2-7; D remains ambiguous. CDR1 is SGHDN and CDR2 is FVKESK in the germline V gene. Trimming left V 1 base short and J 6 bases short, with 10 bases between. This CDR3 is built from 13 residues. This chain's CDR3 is CASSQVSLGEQYF. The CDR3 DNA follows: TGTGCCAGCAGCCAAGTATCCCTAGGCGAGCAGTACTTC.

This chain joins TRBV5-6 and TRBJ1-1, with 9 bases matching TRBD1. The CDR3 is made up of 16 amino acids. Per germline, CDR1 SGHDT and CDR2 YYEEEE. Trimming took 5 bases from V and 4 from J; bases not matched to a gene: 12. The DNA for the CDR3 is TGTGCCAGCAGGGGGACAGGGCGAGGTTGGGGCACTGAAGCTTTCTTT. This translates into CASRGTGRGWGTEAFF.

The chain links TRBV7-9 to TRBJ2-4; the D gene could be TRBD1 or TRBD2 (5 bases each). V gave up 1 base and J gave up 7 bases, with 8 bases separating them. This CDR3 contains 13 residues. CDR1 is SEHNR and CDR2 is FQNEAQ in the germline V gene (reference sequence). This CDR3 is CASSLGGPNIQYF. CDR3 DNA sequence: TGTGCCAGCAGCTTAGGGGGACCGAACATTCAGTACTTC.